This TCR beta chain comes out of a study of T cell responses to AZD1222 COVID-19 vaccine. General study points: Without day 14 samples, only post-peak T cell repertoires were studied.

Some clones are missing from TCRdb's copy, which holds only in-frame ones; the method was immunoSEQ multiplex PCR. The data show under 150,000 clones, with 91% seen just once and over 2.5% held by the top ten. Trimming removed 0 bases at V and 4 bases at J, with 7 bases between. CDR1 is MGHRA and CDR2 is YSYEKL in the germline V gene. This CDR3 region has 13 residues. Only a few counts were recorded for this clone. Its antigen remains unknown. The input for sequencing was peripheral blood, taken on day 0 of AZD1222 vaccination. This clonotype originated in an adult in good health. V usage is TRBV4-1 and J usage is TRBJ2-7; unclear D gene. As DNA, the CDR3 is TGCGCCAGCAGCCAAGATATCGGTTACGAGCAGTACTTC. Translated: CASSQDIGYEQYF.